A single sample gave rise to the 9 T cell receptor beta chains below, sequenced in a study of blood T cells in healthy people across ages. Sample-barcoded 5' priming and a J-beta primer mix drove a second PCR of about 7 to 11 cycles. One entry per CDR3 protein results from TCRdb running MiXCR on the 5' RACE reads. The sample yields about 1.5 million distinct CDR3 sequences, around 42% seen once. The specimen sequenced was blood. These receptor sequences come from a woman in her late teens or twenties in good health.

The rearrangement links TRBV11-1 to TRBJ1-4, with TRBD1 matching 10 bases. The V segment lost 5 bases and the J segment 0 bases; nucleotides outside the gene matches: 6. The length of the CDR3 is 17 residues. Germline assignment: CDR1 SGHAT and CDR2 FQDESV (reference sequence). This CDR3 is CASSAGQGPPTNEKLFF. The CDR3 DNA is TGTGCCAGCAGCGCGGGACAGGGGCCCCCAACTAATGAAAAACTGTTTTTT.

This clonotype was counted only a few times. V usage is TRBV9 and J usage is TRBJ2-1, with TRBD2 matching over 13 bases. The CDR3 covers 19 residues. J lost 0 bases, V lost 0 bases, and 6 bases had no gene match. The germline V gene has CDR1 SGDLS and CDR2 YYNGEE. CDR3 residues: CASSVGLAGGYSSYNEQFF. The CDR3 DNA reads as TGTGCCAGCAGCGTAGGACTAGCGGGGGGTTACAGCTCCTACAATGAGCAGTTCTTC.

The chain uses TRBV27 and TRBJ2-1, with a possible D match to TRBD2 (5 bases). The CDR3 runs to 12 residues. Germline V CDR1 and CDR2: MNHEY, SMNVEV (reference sequence). Trimming removed 2 bases from V and 9 bases from J, with 8 bases in between. The CDR3 sequence is CASSLTGIEQFF. The CDR3 DNA sequence: TGTGCCAGCAGTTTAACCGGGATTGAGCAGTTCTTC.

The chain is built from TRBV15 and TRBJ2-5; weak D call: TRBD2 (6 bases). Trimming cost V 0 bases and J 1 base, with 9 bases left between them. Germline V gene lookup returns CDR1 LNHNV and CDR2 YYDKDF (reference sequence). The CDR3 totals 15 residues. CDR3 in DNA: TGTGCCACCAGCAGAGATGGGGGGTTCCAAGAGACCCAGTACTTC. It codes for CATSRDGGFQETQYF.

The chain is built from TRBV6-6 and TRBJ2-1; no firm D call. The CDR3 is 15 residues long. V shed 4 bases and J shed 7 bases, with 17 bases lying between them. Germline lookup yields CDR1 MNHNY and CDR2 SVGAGI (reference sequence). CDR3 DNA sequence: TGTGCCAGCAGTTCTCCCGTCCGCCTAGGGAATGAGCAGTTCTTC. This gives the protein CASSSPVRLGNEQFF.

With regard to this clonotype: No conserved phenylalanine or tryptophan ends this CDR3, so it is likely a read error. Because the CDR3's place on the DNA is in doubt, the DNA is left out and the CDR3 is given as listed by TCRdb. V is TRBV10-3 and J is TRBJ2-5. Germline CDR1 ENHRY, CDR2 SYGVKD. The CDR3 length is 9 residues, termini included. CDR3 region: CAISVSDLL.

This clonotype was recorded a few times. J is TRBJ1-5 and V is TRBV20-1; D is uncertain. Germline lookup yields CDR1 DFQATT and CDR2 SNEGSKA (reference sequence). V lost 4 bases, J lost 1 base, and 5 bases lay in between. This CDR3 comprises 12 residues. CDR3 region: CSAIQSNQPQHF. For the CDR3, the DNA is TGCAGTGCTATCCAGAGCAATCAGCCCCAGCATTTT.

V and J are TRBV9 and TRBJ2-1; TRBD2 matches 7 bases. The ends lost 4 bases at V and 9 bases at J; junction bases unmatched: 7. The CDR3 is 13 amino acids. The V gene's germline CDR1 is SGDLS and CDR2 YYNGEE. CDR3 sequence reads: CASSHSGYAEQFF. The CDR3 nucleotides are TGTGCCAGCAGCCATAGCGGGTACGCTGAGCAGTTCTTC.

The rearrangement links TRBV27 to TRBJ2-7; 11 bases fit TRBD1. Germline V gene data show CDR1 as MNHEY and CDR2 as SMNVEV (reference sequence). J was trimmed by 3 bases and V by 3 bases; bases with no gene match: 4. The CDR3 runs 15 residues. In nucleotides, the CDR3 is TGTGCCAGCAGTTTCGGACAGGGGGCCCACTACGAGCAGTACTTC. Encoded protein: CASSFGQGAHYEQYF.